This T cell receptor (beta chain) came from a study of shared clonotypes between healthy human individuals. Study at large: The cohort had a couple of women and three men, ages 18 to 49. Donors had three CD4 naive, three CD4 memory, two CD8 naive and one CD8 memory plate apiece.

Only in-frame clones appear in the TCRdb table, and some are missing; sequencing was by immunoSEQ multiplex PCR. The table lists 800,000 to 950,000 clones, 95% to 97% of them singletons, with 0.2% to 0.25% in the top ten. CD8 cells regarded as naive lacked CD45RO, were positively chosen for CCR7, and omitted terminally differentiated effector memory CD45RA+ cells. General study results and limits: An expected dependence of interdonor clonotype sharing on sequencing depth was noted. Naive CD4 clonotypes overlapped across several donors at roughly 5.1%.

As for this clone: Its cognate antigen is unknown.

This receptor was taken from a man aged 25-40 years in good health. Sequenced input: naive CD8+ T cells sorted from blood.

In DNA form, the CDR3 reads TGTGCCAGCAGCCTAACAGGGATGAACACTGAAGCTTTCTTT. Its translation is CASSLTGMNTEAFF. This chain joins TRBV7-8 and TRBJ1-1, with a tentative D call TRBD1 (6 bases). This CDR3 region has 14 residues. In germline, CDR1 is SGHVS, CDR2 FQNEAQ. V was shortened by 5 bases and J by 0 bases, with 10 bases between the two germline ends. Variable domain in full (rest from reference TRBV7-8 and TRBJ1-1): GAGVSQSPRYKVAKRGQDVALRCDPISGHVSLFWYQQALGQGPEFLTYFQNEAQLDKSGLPSDRFFAERPEGSVSTLKIQRTQQEDSAVYLCASSLTGMNTEAFFGQGTRLTVV.